A selection of T cell receptor beta chains follows, all from one sample in a study of T-cell memory formation after mild COVID-19. TCRdb re-analysed the 5' RACE reads in MiXCR, keeping a single row per CDR3 protein. The data contain roughly 160,000 distinct CDR3 sequences, 13% of them singletons. What was sequenced was PBMCs or a T cell subset sorted from them (not recorded which). Receptors were obtained from a man aged 18-30 years who had mild COVID-19 (a few samples of this study predate the infection). Cell type and time point are not known. The CDR3 runs from the conserved cysteine through the conserved F or W. Fields, in order: J gene, D gene, clone size, V gene, CDR3 protein. A D gene is named only where the DNA matches it firmly. A row's size may be missing; if present it is once, few, many or a size class.

TRBJ2-1	-	-	TRBV4-3	CASSQVSSDNEQFF
TRBJ1-1	-	-	TRBV12-3/TRBV12-4	CASRRRHNTEAFF
TRBJ2-5	-	few	TRBV7-2	CASNHRGGEQGTQYF
TRBJ2-3	TRBD2	once	TRBV11-2	CASRTGRGGADTQYF
TRBJ1-6	-	-	TRBV7-2	CASSLYHDSPLHF
TRBJ2-2	TRBD2	-	TRBV20-1	CSARDGTRRAGELFF
TRBJ2-2	TRBD2	-	TRBV30	CAWAPERGADTGELFF
TRBJ2-5	TRBD2	many	TRBV7-9	CASSPTLSGTSGTRGAQYF
TRBJ2-4	TRBD1	-	TRBV2	CASFIGQGTPEYF
TRBJ2-3	-	many	TRBV29-1	CSVRPGNTQYF
TRBJ1-1	-	-	TRBV18	CASSPFRGESEAFF
TRBJ1-4	-	-	TRBV12-3/TRBV12-4	CASSWGVTNEKLFF
TRBJ2-7	TRBD1	many	TRBV14	CASSQERQGEQYF
TRBJ2-7	-	-	TRBV11-1	CASSFRGGIYEQYF
TRBJ1-5	-	few	TRBV5-1	CASSLDPTGNQPQHF
TRBJ1-2	-	few	TRBV7-9	CASSLATTNYGYTF
TRBJ2-5	-	many	TRBV18	CASSPDLQETQYF
TRBJ2-5	TRBD1	few	TRBV4-3	CASSLGTGGEGETQYF
TRBJ2-7	-	few	TRBV5-1	CASSLGGDTSEQYF
TRBJ1-2	-	-	TRBV4-2	CASSQDFTNAALNYGYTF
TRBJ2-3	TRBD1	few	TRBV12-3/TRBV12-4	CASRQGPYGASTDTQYF
TRBJ1-2	-	few	TRBV20-1	CSARGLGQGGYGYTF
TRBJ1-1	-	few	TRBV6-5	CASSYSLAGRHTEAFF
TRBJ1-2	-	-	TRBV12-3/TRBV12-4	CASSSGRGGYTF
TRBJ2-7	-	-	TRBV5-1	CASSPPPGLHYEQYF
TRBJ2-3	-	few	TRBV6-2/TRBV6-3	CASHVKGPRTDTQYF
TRBJ1-3	-	few	TRBV7-2	CASSLDVGTIYF
TRBJ2-2	-	few	TRBV6-2/TRBV6-3	CASSYGTAPAGELFF
TRBJ1-2	-	-	TRBV18	CASSPGGDYGYTF